One and the same sample provided the 7 T cell receptor beta chains below, sequenced in a study of shared clonotypes between healthy human individuals. Libraries were prepared by immunoSEQ multiplex PCR; TCRdb keeps only in-frame clonotypes and omits some of them. The sample holds 850,000 to 1,100,000 clones, roughly 80% seen once. The sequenced sample consisted of memory CD4+ T cells from PBMCs. Regarding subset: CD45RA-negative fraction. These TCRs come from a young man in good health. Some clones in this sample may be carry-over from other donors' samples.

V usage is TRBV11-2 and J usage is TRBJ1-6; D remains unclear. CDR1 is SGHAT and CDR2 is FQNNGV in the germline V gene. CDR3 length: 15 amino acids. V lost 3 bases to trimming and J lost 7 bases, with 13 bases between them. The CDR3 region is CASSFGRAVNSPLHF. CDR3 in DNA: TGTGCCAGCAGCTTTGGGAGGGCAGTAAATTCACCCCTCCACTTT.

The chain links TRBV5-4 to TRBJ2-1; TRBD2 might be the D (6 bases). This CDR3 is 14 amino acids long. V dropped 4 bases and J dropped 8 bases, with 16 bases sitting between them. Per germline, CDR1 SGHNT and CDR2 YYREEE (reference sequence). The CDR3: CASSQEGWGDEQFF. The CDR3 nucleotides are TGTGCCAGCAGCCAAGAGGGATGGGGGGATGAGCAGTTCTTC.

This clone was detected a few times. The CDR3 spells CASTRGEGEKLFF. CDR3 nucleotide sequence: TGTGCCAGCACCCGGGGGGAAGGGGAAAAACTGTTTTTT. This sequence joins TRBV7-9 and TRBJ1-4, with D maybe TRBD1 (5 bases). V was cut by 7 bases and J by 8 bases, with 14 bases left in between. Germline V gene data show CDR1 as SEHNR and CDR2 as FQNEAQ (reference sequence). This CDR3 contains 13 residues.

The genes are TRBV28 and TRBJ1-1; 7 bases align to TRBD1. CDR1 and CDR2 from the germline V gene are MDHEN and SYDVKM. This CDR3 spans 12 amino acids. V shed 7 bases and J 7 bases; nucleotides not matched to a gene: 6. The DNA for the CDR3 is TGTGCCAGCACCGAACAGGGGAATGAAGCTTTCTTT. It encodes CASTEQGNEAFF.

The rearrangement uses TRBV15 and TRBJ2-7; 10 bases agree with TRBD2. The CDR3 has 17 amino acids. Losses at the gene ends were 3 bases for V and 3 bases for J; bases not matched to a gene: 11. Germline CDR1 LNHNV, CDR2 YYDKDF (reference sequence). Here the CDR3 reads CATSSAGTSGVYYEQYF. The CDR3 bases are TGTGCCACCAGCAGTGCCGGAACTAGCGGGGTTTACTACGAGCAGTACTTC. The whole variable domain, remainder taken from reference TRBV15 and TRBJ2-7, is DAMVIQNPRYQVTQFGKPVTLSCSQTLNHNVMYWYQQKSSQAPKLLFHYYDKDFNNEADTPDNFQSRRPNTSFCFLDIRSPGLGDTAMYLCATSSAGTSGVYYEQYFGPGTRLTVT.

The J gene is TRBJ2-1, the V gene TRBV5-1; the match to TRBD2 covers 8 bases. The CDR3 totals 17 residues. The V segment lost 5 bases and the J segment 2 bases; nucleotides outside the gene matches: 12. Germline-derived CDR1 and CDR2 are SGHRS and YFSETQ. CDR3 residues: CASSHYPGGRPYNEQFF. The CDR3 DNA sequence: TGCGCCAGCAGTCACTATCCGGGCGGGAGGCCCTACAATGAGCAGTTCTTC.

The V gene is TRBV18, the J gene TRBJ1-4; maybe TRBD1 (6 bases). Germline values: CDR1 KGHSH, CDR2 LQKENI. The CDR3 consists of 15 residues. Trimming took 3 bases from V and 3 from J, leaving 11 bases between them. The CDR3 region has the DNA TGTGCCAGCTCACCTACAGGGAACTCTAATGAAAAACTGTTTTTT. Amino acid sequence: CASSPTGNSNEKLFF.